These 30 T cell receptor beta chains were sequenced from one sample in a study of shared clonotypes between healthy human individuals. Sequencing was performed with immunoSEQ multiplex PCR; in TCRdb, only in-frame clones are kept and a portion is missing. The profile shows a few million clones, more than 80% of them singletons. Sequencing was performed on naive CD4+ T cells sorted from blood. Noted subset: CD45RA+ positively selected. These TCRs come from a man aged 18 to 35 in good health.

The chain is built from TRBV4-3 and TRBJ1-2, with no clear D. This CDR3 has 17 amino acids. Trimming shortened V by 0 bases and J by 5 bases, and 19 bases separated the two germline ends. The germline V gene has CDR1 LGHNA and CDR2 YSLEER. DNA of the CDR3: TGCGCCAGCAGCCAAGACACGGGCAGCTCGCGTGTATATGGCTACACCTTC. Its translation: CASSQDTGSSRVYGYTF.

V and J are TRBV11-2 and TRBJ2-1, with D possibly called TRBD1 or TRBD2 (5 bases each). The length of the CDR3 is 12 residues. Germline V gene data show CDR1 as SGHAT and CDR2 as FQNNGV. Trimming shortened V by 5 bases and J by 15 bases, and 17 bases separated the two germline ends. The CDR3 loop is CASSLSRDPGFF. The CDR3 bases are TGTGCCAGCAGCCTTTCACGGGACCCAGGGTTCTTC.

J is TRBJ2-5 and V is TRBV2; the D call may be TRBD1 or TRBD2 (5 bases each). V was trimmed by 8 bases and J by 0 bases, leaving 16 bases between them. The CDR3 runs 15 residues. Per germline, CDR1 SNHLY and CDR2 FYNNEI. The CDR3 DNA sequence: TGTGCCAGCCCCACGGGGCAGGGACACCAAGAGACCCAGTACTTC. Protein product: CASPTGQGHQETQYF. The whole variable domain, filled in from reference TRBV2 and TRBJ2-5, reads EPEVTQTPSHQVTQMGQEVILRCVPISNHLYFYWYRQILGQKVEFLVSFYNNEISEKSEIFDDQFSVERPDGSNFTLKIRSTKLEDSAMYFCASPTGQGHQETQYFGPGTRLLVL.

Regarding this clone: The sample holds other DNA sequences that translate to the same CDR3. The chain combines TRBV7-2 with TRBJ2-1; 9 bases align to TRBD2. V shed 1 base, J shed 2 bases, and the junction held 0 bases outside the gene matches. CDR1 and CDR2 (germline): SGHTA, FQGNSA. The CDR3 loop spans 15 amino acids. CDR3: CASSLGLAAYNEQFF. DNA of the CDR3: TGTGCCAGCAGCTTAGGACTAGCGGCCTACAATGAGCAGTTCTTC.

This sequence joins TRBV30 and TRBJ1-2, with a tentative D call TRBD1 (5 bases). Germline V gene data show CDR1 as GTSNPN and CDR2 as SVGIG (reference sequence). The CDR3 length is 15 residues. Trimming removed 3 bases from V and 3 bases from J, with 17 bases in between. The CDR3 DNA is TGTGCCTGGAGATTAGGACACACCCTGGACTATGGCTACACCTTC. Protein: CAWRLGHTLDYGYTF. The complete variable domain, with remaining parts taken from reference TRBV30 and TRBJ1-2, reads SQTIHQWPATLVQPVGSPLSLECTVEGTSNPNLYWYRQAAGRGLQLLFYSVGIGQISSEVPQNLSASRPQDRQFILSSKKLLLSDSGFYLCAWRLGHTLDYGYTFGSGTRLTVV.

The gene calls are TRBV30 and TRBJ1-2; D ambiguous. This CDR3 has 12 residues. Germline CDR1 reads GTSNPN; CDR2 reads SVGIG (reference sequence). V was clipped by 5 bases and J by 3 bases, with 10 bases between them. The CDR3 nucleotides are TGTGCCTGGGACCCAAAGGACTATGGCTACACCTTC. Its translation is CAWDPKDYGYTF.

Of note for this clone: Other DNA sequences in the sample encode the same CDR3. The chain is built from TRBV5-1 and TRBJ2-5, with D perhaps matching TRBD1 (8 bases). Germline V gene data show CDR1 as SGHRS and CDR2 as YFSETQ. Deletions cut 4 bases from V and 2 bases from J, with 15 bases between. This CDR3 has 15 residues. This CDR3 reads CASSPRGRGQETQYF. The CDR3 DNA reads as TGCGCCAGCAGCCCCAGGGGGCGGGGGCAAGAGACCCAGTACTTC. Variable domain in full (rest from reference TRBV5-1 and TRBJ2-5): KAGVTQTPRYLIKTRGQQVTLSCSPISGHRSVSWYQQTPGQGLQFLFEYFSETQRNKGNFPGRFSGRQFSNSRSEMNVSTLELGDSALYLCASSPRGRGQETQYFGPGTRLLVL.

This clone was seen just once. V gene TRBV5-1 combines with J gene TRBJ1-1; D might be TRBD1 (6 bases). Germline assignment: CDR1 SGHRS and CDR2 YFSETQ. The CDR3 extends over 15 amino acids. V was cut by 5 bases and J by 5 bases, with 19 bases left in between. The CDR3: CASRPTGGAGTEAFF. The CDR3 DNA follows: TGCGCCAGCAGACCGACCGGGGGGGCAGGAACTGAAGCTTTCTTT.

The rearrangement links TRBV10-1 to TRBJ2-5, with 10 bases aligning to TRBD1. Germline values: CDR1 WNHNN, CDR2 SYGVQD (reference sequence). The J segment lost 5 bases and the V segment lost 6 bases, leaving 6 bases of the junction unmatched. The CDR3 contains 14 residues. DNA for the CDR3: TGCGCCAGCAGCCGGGACAGGGGCTCGGAGACCCAGTACTTC. It codes for CASSRDRGSETQYF.

The gene calls are TRBV10-2 and TRBJ1-1; no firm D call. CDR1 is WSHSY, CDR2 SAAADI, per germline. This CDR3 region has 13 residues. V dropped 6 bases and J dropped 0 bases, with 8 bases sitting between them. The CDR3 spells CASRGQMNTEAFF. Here the CDR3 DNA reads TGCGCCAGCAGAGGGCAGATGAACACTGAAGCTTTCTTT.

The chain has TRBV2 and TRBJ2-2; D call uncertain. Trimming pared 0 bases from V and 4 bases from J, leaving 6 bases between. The CDR3 loop spans 14 amino acids. Germline V lookup: CDR1 SNHLY, CDR2 FYNNEI. Here the CDR3 reads CASSEARFTGELFF. CDR3 DNA: TGTGCCAGCAGTGAAGCGCGGTTCACCGGGGAGCTGTTTTTT.

V gene TRBV7-9 combines with J gene TRBJ2-5; D perhaps matches TRBD1 (6 bases). The last part of the DNA fits TRBJ2-7 better; the J call may be wrong. Germline lookup yields CDR1 SEHNR and CDR2 FQNEAQ (reference sequence). This CDR3 comprises 12 residues. CDR3: CASSQQGTEQYF. As DNA, the CDR3 is TGTGCCAGCAGCCAACAGGGAACCGAGCAGTACTTC.

The V and J genes are TRBV9 and TRBJ2-7; 7 bases match TRBD1. From germline, CDR1 is SGDLS and CDR2 YYNGEE. The CDR3 sequence is 13 residues long. V shed 4 bases, J shed 6 bases, and the junction held 7 bases outside the gene matches. The CDR3 spells CASSLGQTGEQYF. In nucleotides, the CDR3 is TGTGCCAGCAGCCTGGGACAGACCGGCGAGCAGTACTTC.

Comments on this clone: Other DNA variants within this sample encode the same CDR3. The chain is built from TRBV28 and TRBJ2-7, with 7 positions matching TRBD1. The CDR3 is 15 residues long. Trimming took 2 bases from V and 2 from J; bases not matched to a gene: 6. The germline gives CDR1 MDHEN, CDR2 SYDVKM. The CDR3 sequence is CASSLSPDRPYEQYF. The CDR3 region has the DNA TGTGCCAGCAGTTTAAGTCCGGACAGGCCCTACGAGCAGTACTTC.

The chain couples TRBV10-3 to TRBJ2-1, with 7 bases fitting TRBD2. This CDR3 region has 12 residues. Germline values: CDR1 ENHRY, CDR2 SYGVKD. Germline trimming cut 4 bases from V and 10 bases from J; bases unmatched to any gene: 4. The CDR3 region is CAISVGRDEQFF. The CDR3 DNA sequence: TGTGCCATCAGTGTGGGGAGGGACGAGCAGTTCTTC.

The chain uses TRBV19 and TRBJ2-7, with TRBD1 matching over 10 bases. Germline trimming cut 4 bases from V and 4 bases from J; bases unmatched to any gene: 4. Germline V gene lookup returns CDR1 LNHDA and CDR2 SQIVND (reference sequence). This CDR3 has 14 residues. The CDR3: CASSTTGGIYEQYF. As DNA, the CDR3 is TGTGCCAGTAGTACGACAGGGGGCATATACGAGCAGTACTTC.

V is TRBV28 and J is TRBJ2-3; weak D call: TRBD1 (5 bases). This CDR3 region has 13 residues. With 6 bases removed from V and 10 bases from J, the gap between germline ends came to 17 bases. The germline V gene encodes CDR1 MDHEN and CDR2 SYDVKM. CDR3 amino acids: CASSRKGQVAQYF. The CDR3 DNA sequence: TGTGCCAGCAGCCGCAAGGGGCAGGTTGCGCAGTATTTT.

The V and J genes are TRBV5-6 and TRBJ1-2; 7 bases line up with TRBD1. Germline trimming cut 0 bases from V and 8 bases from J; bases unmatched to any gene: 10. Looked up from germline, CDR1 is SGHDT and CDR2 is YYEEEE. The CDR3 contains 15 residues. Written as DNA, the CDR3 is TGTGCCAGCAGCTTGGATGCGCGACAGGGCCAAGGCTACACCTTC. It translates to CASSLDARQGQGYTF.

DNA for the CDR3: TGTGCCAGCTCAGATACAGGGTTGGGAGCCAAAAACATTCAGTACTTC. It yields the protein CASSDTGLGAKNIQYF. The chain links TRBV18 to TRBJ2-4; TRBD1 might be the D (6 bases). CDR3 length equals 16 residues. The germline V gene has CDR1 KGHSH and CDR2 LQKENI. The V end lost 5 bases, the J end lost 0 bases, and 14 bases lay between the germline ends.

This CDR3 is CASSLTGTSGNTIYF. The DNA of the CDR3 is TGTGCCAGCAGCCTGACAGGTACCTCTGGAAACACCATATATTTT. This chain uses TRBV2 with TRBJ1-3, with D perhaps matching TRBD1 (6 bases). The CDR3 totals 15 residues. The V and J ends lost 6 bases and 0 bases respectively, with 12 bases between them. Per germline, CDR1 SNHLY and CDR2 FYNNEI.

The chain couples TRBV5-1 to TRBJ2-3; a possible D gene is TRBD2 (6 bases). In germline, CDR1 is SGHRS, CDR2 YFSETQ. V dropped 2 bases and J dropped 5 bases, with 15 bases sitting between them. The CDR3 is made up of 15 amino acids. This CDR3 reads CASSLSAGQQDTQYF. CDR3 DNA sequence: TGCGCCAGCAGCTTATCGGCGGGGCAACAAGATACGCAGTATTTT.

The chain has TRBV6-5 and TRBJ1-3, with D tentatively TRBD1 (6 bases). Germline lookup yields CDR1 MNHEY and CDR2 SVGAGI. Trimming removed 8 bases at V and 1 base at J, with 9 bases between. This CDR3 region has 13 residues. This CDR3 is CASQGTSGNTIYF. The DNA for the CDR3 is TGTGCCAGCCAGGGGACATCTGGAAACACCATATATTTT.

The chain couples TRBV5-1 to TRBJ2-5, with a possible D match to TRBD1 (6 bases). V lost 4 bases to trimming and J lost 3 bases, with 22 bases between them. This CDR3 contains 17 residues. Germline V gene lookup returns CDR1 SGHRS and CDR2 YFSETQ. The CDR3 is CASSPPNVAGAEETQYF. The CDR3 DNA is TGCGCCAGCAGCCCCCCCAACGTGGCAGGGGCTGAAGAGACCCAGTACTTC.

The chain is built from TRBV28 and TRBJ2-5, with D possibly TRBD2 on 6 matching bases. Germline V gene sequence: CDR1 MDHEN, CDR2 SYDVKM. This CDR3 contains 12 residues. V was shortened by 5 bases and J by 5 bases, with 9 bases between the two germline ends. The CDR3 DNA reads TGTGCCAGCAGTGGACTATTTGAGACCCAGTACTTC. As protein: CASSGLFETQYF.

The chain recombines TRBV25-1 with TRBJ2-5; D perhaps matches TRBD2 (6 bases). The germline V and J ends were trimmed by 4 bases and 1 base, with 13 bases remaining between them. The CDR3 runs 15 residues. Germline CDR1 MGHDK, CDR2 SYGVNS. The chain's CDR3 is CASSVPRGLQETQYF. The CDR3 DNA reads as TGTGCCAGCAGTGTCCCGAGGGGACTCCAAGAGACCCAGTACTTC.

V and J are TRBV6-1 and TRBJ2-7; D remains ambiguous. The CDR3 sequence is 12 residues long. Trimming pared 1 base from V and 4 bases from J, leaving 5 bases between. Germline V gene data show CDR1 as MNHNS and CDR2 as SASEGT. The chain's CDR3 is CASSEVLYEQYF. In DNA, the CDR3 is TGTGCCAGCAGTGAAGTCCTATACGAGCAGTACTTC.

About this clone: The identical CDR3 is also encoded by other nucleotide sequences in the sample. J is TRBJ1-4 and V is TRBV5-1; 8 bases are a match to TRBD1. J gave up 4 bases and V 0 bases, and 2 bases lay outside the gene matches. CDR3 length equals 15 residues. Germline CDR1 is SGHRS and CDR2 is YFSETQ. This chain's CDR3 is CASSLVGTGNEKLFF. The CDR3 nucleotides are TGCGCCAGCAGCTTGGTCGGGACAGGTAATGAAAAACTGTTTTTT.

V gene TRBV27 combines with J gene TRBJ2-3; D may be TRBD1 (6 bases). Trimming cost V 6 bases and J 5 bases, with 12 bases left between them. CDR1 is MNHEY and CDR2 is SMNVEV in the germline V gene (reference sequence). CDR3 size: 13 residues. CDR3 bases: TGTGCCAGCAGGCGCAGCAGGGGAGATACGCAGTATTTT. It encodes CASRRSRGDTQYF.

This chain links TRBV6-1 with TRBJ1-2; 7 bases agree with TRBD1. The ends lost 2 bases at V and 6 bases at J; junction bases unmatched: 3. The CDR3 has 13 amino acids. CDR1 and CDR2 (germline): MNHNS, SASEGT. CDR3 loop: CASSEQQGNGYTF. The CDR3 DNA reads TGTGCCAGCAGTGAACAACAGGGGAATGGCTACACCTTC.

The chain uses TRBV5-4 and TRBJ2-5; 9 nucleotides match TRBD2. Germline V gene sequence: CDR1 SGHNT, CDR2 YYREEE (reference sequence). The CDR3 extends over 15 amino acids. Unmatched junction bases numbered 6, after V lost 1 base and J lost 5 bases. CDR3 region: CASSLRVAGVETQYF. The CDR3 DNA follows: TGTGCCAGCAGCTTGAGGGTAGCGGGGGTGGAGACCCAGTACTTC. The whole variable domain, remainder taken from reference TRBV5-4 and TRBJ2-5, is ETGVTQSPTHLIKTRGQQVTLRCSSQSGHNTVSWYQQALGQGPQFIFQYYREEENGRGNFPPRFSGLQFPNYSSELNVNALELDDSALYLCASSLRVAGVETQYFGPGTRLLVL.